Included here is one T cell receptor (beta chain) sequence, with context. Its matching antigen is unknown. This sample was taken from a study of cytomegalovirus exposure and HLA in healthy donors. The study, taken as a whole, reports: The TCR clusters that emerged in the first cohort tended, a later analysis found, to co-occur in the roughly 110 validation repertoires. Most TCR sequences showed up rarely, but some public TCRs showed up in many donors. Some TCR beta chains (roughly 160 of them) were listed as cytomegalovirus-associated.

The donors were members of the validation cohort comprising some 120 subjects, separate from the roughly 640-subject first cohort. Sequencing was performed with immunoSEQ multiplex PCR; in TCRdb, only in-frame clones are kept and a portion is missing. This table has about 110,000 clones, approximately 94% appearing once. Germline CDR1 reads LNHNV; CDR2 reads YYDKDF (reference sequence). The V end lost 0 bases, the J end lost 0 bases, and 12 bases lay between the germline ends. The CDR3 spans 17 residues. The chain links TRBV15 to TRBJ1-3; tentatively, D is TRBD1 (6 bases). Material for sequencing was PBMCs. This clonotype originated in a woman aged 18-30 years in good health and CMV-seronegative. Here the CDR3 reads CATSRDPLGASGNTIYF. CDR3 sequence (DNA): TGTGCCACCAGCAGAGATCCCTTGGGGGCCTCTGGAAACACCATATATTTT.